One and the same sample provided the 32 T cell receptor beta chains below, sequenced in a study of blood T cell repertoires in COVID-19. The assay was immunoSEQ multiplex PCR, and TCRdb's table has in-frame clones only and misses some. The sample yields 200,000 to 250,000 clones, nearly 90% seen once. The sample taken for sequencing was PBMCs or T cells enriched from blood (not recorded which). The receptor source for this set is a man between 25 and 39 years old who had been exposed to COVID-19.

This chain uses TRBV7-2 with TRBJ1-3; D is possibly TRBD1 (6 bases). Trimming pared 4 bases from V and 3 bases from J, leaving 13 bases between. The CDR3 contains 15 residues. Germline CDR1 and CDR2: SGHTA and FQGNSA. CDR3 nucleotides: TGTGCCAGCAGCTACCAACAGGGTTTTGGAAACACCATATATTTT. It is translated as CASSYQQGFGNTIYF.

This chain links TRBV9 with TRBJ2-3; unclear D gene. The CDR3 consists of 14 residues. V was shortened by 0 bases and J by 4 bases, with 9 bases between the two germline ends. CDR1 is SGDLS and CDR2 is YYNGEE in the germline V gene. CDR3 nucleotide sequence: TGTGCCAGCAGCGTAGTTGCGTTGGCAGATACGCAGTATTTT. Its protein is CASSVVALADTQYF. The full variable domain, with the rest looked up from reference TRBV9 and TRBJ2-3, is DSGVTQTPKHLITATGQRVTLRCSPRSGDLSVYWYQQSLDQGLQFLIQYYNGEERAKGNILERFSAQQFPDLHSELNLSSLELGDSALYFCASSVVALADTQYFGPGTRLTVL.

The V call is TRBV5-1, the J call TRBJ2-3, with D uncertain. Per the germline V gene, CDR1 is SGHRS and CDR2 is YFSETQ. The length of the CDR3 is 15 residues. Trimming removed 3 bases from V and 6 bases from J, with 17 bases in between. CDR3 in amino acids: CASSSQDPQVDTQYF. The CDR3 bases are TGCGCCAGCAGCTCCCAAGATCCCCAGGTGGATACGCAGTATTTT. Full variable domain (rest looked up from reference TRBV5-1 and TRBJ2-3): KAGVTQTPRYLIKTRGQQVTLSCSPISGHRSVSWYQQTPGQGLQFLFEYFSETQRNKGNFPGRFSGRQFSNSRSEMNVSTLELGDSALYLCASSSQDPQVDTQYFGPGTRLTVL.

The chain is built from TRBV19 and TRBJ2-7; no reliable D call. The germline V and J ends were trimmed by 5 bases and 5 bases, with 7 bases remaining between them. This CDR3 has 11 residues. From germline, CDR1 is LNHDA and CDR2 SQIVND (reference sequence). The CDR3 nucleotides are TGTGCCAGTAGTGGTAGCCACGAGCAGTACTTC. It translates to CASSGSHEQYF.

The gene calls are TRBV7-2 and TRBJ1-2, with 9 bases that match TRBD1. This CDR3 comprises 15 residues. Looked up from germline, CDR1 is SGHTA and CDR2 is FQGNSA. J gave up 8 bases and V 6 bases, and 13 bases lay outside the gene matches. CDR3 coding DNA: TGTGCCAGCAGTTCCGGACAGGGGACCCCTGTGGGCTACACCTTC. Its translation: CASSSGQGTPVGYTF.

The chain couples TRBV9 to TRBJ2-2; 9 nucleotides line up with TRBD1. The germline gives CDR1 SGDLS, CDR2 YYNGEE. This CDR3 region has 14 residues. Trimming at V came to 4 bases and at J to 7 bases, leaving 5 bases not matched to a gene. This CDR3 is CASSLRDRDGELFF. CDR3 bases: TGTGCCAGCAGCCTCCGGGACAGGGACGGGGAGCTGTTTTTT.

A few counts support this clone. The chain employs TRBV7-9 and TRBJ1-5; no clear D. Germline CDR1 is SEHNR and CDR2 is FQNEAQ (reference sequence). The length of the CDR3 is 13 residues. V lost 2 bases and J lost 6, with 8 bases in between. The CDR3 loop reads CASSLTDAQPQHF. Written as DNA, the CDR3 is TGTGCCAGCAGCTTAACAGATGCTCAGCCCCAGCATTTT.

The rearrangement joins TRBV11-2 to TRBJ1-2; no definite D call. The V end was cut by 6 bases, the J end by 4 bases, with 12 bases between. The CDR3 has 13 residues. The germline CDR1 and CDR2 sequences are SGHAT and FQNNGV. The chain's CDR3 is CASRLDGPYGYTF. CDR3 bases: TGTGCCAGCAGACTAGACGGACCCTATGGCTACACCTTC.

This clone has more than one count but fewer than ten. CDR3 in amino acids: CASHTGSSGNTIYF. The CDR3 nucleotides are TGTGCCAGCCACACGGGTAGCTCTGGAAACACCATATATTTT. The rearrangement joins TRBV28 to TRBJ1-3; unclear D gene. The CDR3 is made up of 14 amino acids. Germline CDR1 is MDHEN and CDR2 is SYDVKM. Between the trimmed V and J ends, which lost 8 bases and 0 bases, there was a span of 11 bases. The variable domain in full, completed from reference TRBV28 and TRBJ1-3, reads DVKVTQSSRYLVKRTGEKVFLECVQDMDHENMFWYRQDPGLGLRLIYFSYDVKMKEKGDIPEGYSVSREKKERFSLILESASTNQTSMYLCASHTGSSGNTIYFGEGSWLTVV.

This chain joins TRBV29-1 and TRBJ2-3; the match to TRBD1 covers 7 bases. After removal of 5 bases from V and 1 base from J, the junction contained 6 bases not matched to a gene. This CDR3 is 14 amino acids long. Germline lookup yields CDR1 SQVTM and CDR2 ANQGSEA. The CDR3 DNA is TGCAGCGTTACGGGACAGCCTCGCACAGATACGCAGTATTTT. It is translated as CSVTGQPRTDTQYF.

This CDR3 reads CASGSGLGGYTF. The CDR3 DNA is TGTGCCAGCGGGTCGGGTCTCGGGGGCTACACCTTC. V usage is TRBV14 and J usage is TRBJ1-2; D unclear. There are 12 residues in the CDR3. V lost 8 bases, J lost 8 bases, and 15 bases lay in between. CDR1 and CDR2 from the germline V gene are SGHDN and FVKESK.

The rearrangement joins TRBV11-2 to TRBJ2-3; weak D call: TRBD2 (7 bases). Trimming removed 5 bases from V and 4 bases from J, with 16 bases in between. CDR1 SGHAT and CDR2 FQNNGV come from the germline V gene. CDR3 length: 15 amino acids. CDR3 sequence reads: CASSTIRGAADTQYF. For the CDR3, the DNA is TGTGCCAGCAGCACCATCCGGGGGGCCGCAGATACGCAGTATTTT.

This rearrangement joins TRBV5-4 to TRBJ2-7, with D possibly matching TRBD2 (5 bases). CDR1 SGHNT and CDR2 YYREEE come from the germline V gene (reference sequence). V dropped 3 bases and J dropped 6 bases, with 16 bases sitting between them. This CDR3 has 14 residues. The CDR3 bases are TGTGCCAGCAGCTATGCCGGGGTTCAGAGCGAGCAGTACTTC. Residues: CASSYAGVQSEQYF.

This sequence joins TRBV11-2 and TRBJ2-3; a weak D match, TRBD1 (6 bases). The CDR3 covers 18 residues. Germline V lookup: CDR1 SGHAT, CDR2 FQNNGV. V was cut by 5 bases and J by 2 bases, with 23 bases left in between. In DNA form, the CDR3 reads TGTGCCAGCAGCCGCACAGGGAGCGTGCTAAGGGTCACAGATACGCAGTATTTT. The encoded protein is CASSRTGSVLRVTDTQYF.

The V call is TRBV7-9, the J call TRBJ2-7, with D perhaps matching TRBD2 (7 bases). Germline-derived CDR1 and CDR2 are SEHNR and FQNEAQ (reference sequence). The CDR3 length is 17 residues. Trimming took off 2 bases at V and 7 bases at J, with 24 bases between the two ends. The DNA for the CDR3 is TGTGCCAGCAGCTTACGCGTCGGGGGCGAGGGACTAAGGGAGCAGTACTTC. Its protein product is CASSLRVGGEGLREQYF.

This chain connects TRBV3-1 (or the pseudogene TRBV3-2) to TRBJ2-6, with D maybe TRBD2 (5 bases). CDR3 size: 15 residues. The V end was cut by 10 bases, the J end by 3 bases, with 16 bases between. Germline V gene lookup returns CDR1 LGHDT and CDR2 YNNKEL (reference sequence). CDR3 sequence: CATSGGESGANVLTF. The CDR3 region has the DNA TGTGCCACGTCCGGAGGAGAAAGTGGGGCCAACGTCCTGACTTTC.

CDR3 sequence reads: CASSHPTDTDTQYF. The CDR3, as DNA: TGCGCCAGCAGCCATCCGACAGACACAGATACGCAGTATTTT. The J gene is TRBJ2-3, the V gene TRBV4-1; a weak D match, TRBD1 (5 bases). The length of the CDR3 is 14 residues. Germline lookup yields CDR1 MGHRA and CDR2 YSYEKL. V dropped 3 bases and J dropped 2 bases, with 9 bases sitting between them.

The chain uses TRBV25-1 and TRBJ2-2; 9 nucleotides line up with TRBD1. The CDR3 has 16 amino acids. Germline V gene sequence: CDR1 MGHDK, CDR2 SYGVNS. V gave up 2 bases and J gave up 4 bases; unmatched junction bases: 5. The CDR3 spells CASSERTGGFTGELFF. CDR3 coding DNA: TGTGCCAGCAGTGAACGTACAGGGGGCTTCACCGGGGAGCTGTTTTTT. The whole variable domain, filled in from reference TRBV25-1 and TRBJ2-2, reads EADIYQTPRYLVIGTGKKITLECSQTMGHDKMYWYQQDPGMELHLIHYSYGVNSTEKGDLSSESTVSRIRTEHFPLTLESARPSHTSQYLCASSERTGGFTGELFFGEGSRLTVL.

The rearrangement uses TRBV7-3 and TRBJ1-2, with 8 bases aligning to TRBD1. CDR1 is SGHTA and CDR2 is FQGTGA in the germline V gene. The trim removed 5 bases at V and 2 bases at J, leaving 4 bases unmatched. There are 14 residues in the CDR3. The CDR3 protein is CASSPGQGNYGYTF. CDR3 bases: TGTGCCAGCAGCCCCGGACAGGGCAACTATGGCTACACCTTC.

The chain combines TRBV7-2 with TRBJ2-4, with D perhaps matching TRBD1 (6 bases). The CDR3 is 15 residues long. Trimming stripped 5 bases from V and 7 bases from J, with 18 bases between. The V gene's germline CDR1 is SGHTA and CDR2 FQGNSA. The CDR3 DNA sequence: TGTGCCAGCAGCCTCAAGAGAGCAGGGGAGAACATTCAGTACTTC. Its translation: CASSLKRAGENIQYF.

The rearrangement joins TRBV5-1 to TRBJ2-7; 11 bases agree with TRBD1. The V gene's germline CDR1 is SGHRS and CDR2 YFSETQ. The CDR3 length is 15 residues. V shed 6 bases, J shed 3 bases, and the junction held 8 bases outside the gene matches. The CDR3 nucleotides read TGCGCCAGCAACGCCGGGACAGGGGGTGACTACGAGCAGTACTTC. This sequence encodes CASNAGTGGDYEQYF.

The V call is TRBV7-9, the J call TRBJ2-5; a weak D match, TRBD1 (6 bases). The CDR3 spans 13 residues. CDR1 is SEHNR and CDR2 is FQNEAQ in the germline V gene (reference sequence). Trimming shortened V by 8 bases and J by 0 bases, and 10 bases separated the two germline ends. The CDR3 spells CASLQGHQETQYF. The CDR3 DNA is TGTGCCAGCCTCCAGGGGCACCAAGAGACCCAGTACTTC.

The chain carries TRBV28 and TRBJ1-1; TRBD1 is a possible D gene (6 bases). There are 13 residues in the CDR3. Trimming stripped 9 bases from V and 10 bases from J, with 21 bases between. CDR1 is MDHEN and CDR2 is SYDVKM in the germline V gene. The CDR3, as DNA: TGTGCCAGTGTGGAAGGGGGTCAGGGAAGAGCTTTCTTT. As protein: CASVEGGQGRAFF.

This clone was seen only once. The rearrangement uses TRBV2 and TRBJ2-2, with 7 bases matching TRBD2. V lost 6 bases, J lost 3 bases, and 4 bases stayed unmatched. The CDR3 length is 14 residues. CDR1 is SNHLY, CDR2 FYNNEI, per germline. The CDR3 spells CASRGGGDTGELFF. Written as DNA, the CDR3 is TGTGCCAGCAGGGGCGGGGGAGACACCGGGGAGCTGTTTTTT.

The chain recombines TRBV5-6 with TRBJ2-4; 7 bases align to TRBD2. The CDR3 length is 15 residues. The germline CDR1 and CDR2 sequences are SGHDT and YYEEEE. Trimming cost V 0 bases and J 6 bases; bases outside gene matches: 6. Written as DNA, the CDR3 is TGTGCCAGCAGCTTGGATGGCGGGGGAGGAAACATTCAGTACTTC. The encoded protein is CASSLDGGGGNIQYF.

The rearrangement links TRBV29-1 to TRBJ2-7; a possible D gene is TRBD1 (6 bases). Germline V lookup: CDR1 SQVTM, CDR2 ANQGSEA. The V gene lost 4 bases and the J gene lost 4 bases, with 20 bases spanning the gap. This CDR3 spans 15 amino acids. The CDR3 sequence is CSVGGQGSGLYEQYF. The CDR3 DNA reads TGCAGCGTTGGGGGGCAGGGGAGCGGCCTTTACGAGCAGTACTTC.

In this sample, this clone turned up a few times. The chain joins TRBV30 to TRBJ1-2; possibly TRBD1 for D (5 bases). V shed 2 bases and J shed 13 bases, with 17 bases lying between them. Germline assignment: CDR1 GTSNPN and CDR2 SVGIG (reference sequence). This CDR3 contains 12 residues. The CDR3 loop is CAWSPTPGGFTF. DNA for the CDR3: TGTGCCTGGAGTCCCACCCCGGGGGGGTTCACCTTC.

This chain uses TRBV6-5 with TRBJ2-7; maybe TRBD1 (5 bases). V was clipped by 2 bases and J by 0 bases, with 14 bases between them. The length of the CDR3 is 16 residues. Per the germline V gene, CDR1 is MNHEY and CDR2 is SVGAGI. In DNA, the CDR3 is TGTGCCAGCAGTTACGGTCGCAGGGCCAGCTCCTACGAGCAGTACTTC. Its translation is CASSYGRRASSYEQYF.

J is TRBJ2-5 and V is TRBV5-1; a possible D gene is TRBD2 (6 bases). The V gene lost 7 bases and the J gene lost 4 bases, with 8 bases spanning the gap. Germline assignment: CDR1 SGHRS and CDR2 YFSETQ. The CDR3 covers 11 residues. CDR3 sequence: CASSGGETQYF. As DNA, the CDR3 is TGCGCCAGCTCCGGGGGAGAGACCCAGTACTTC.

The J gene is TRBJ2-2, the V gene TRBV7-7; D is undetermined. The germline V gene has CDR1 SSHAT and CDR2 FNYEAQ (reference sequence). The CDR3 has 13 amino acids. The ends were cut back, 6 bases at V and 4 bases at J, with 9 bases in the middle. This chain's CDR3 is CASRQTATGELFF. Here the CDR3 DNA reads TGTGCCAGCAGACAAACAGCCACCGGGGAGCTGTTTTTT.

The rearrangement links TRBV13 to TRBJ2-7, with 9 bases identical to TRBD2. Losses at the gene ends were 4 bases for V and 5 bases for J; bases not matched to a gene: 12. Germline V lookup: CDR1 PRHDT, CDR2 FYEKMQ (reference sequence). There are 16 residues in the CDR3. CDR3 region: CASSSITLAGDHEQYF. The DNA for the CDR3 is TGTGCCAGCAGCTCCATCACCTTAGCGGGGGACCACGAGCAGTACTTC.

The rearrangement joins TRBV6-2 or TRBV6-3 to TRBJ2-1, with a possible D match to TRBD1 (6 bases). CDR1 and CDR2 from the germline V gene are MNHEY and SVGEGT. Between the trimmed V and J ends, which lost 4 bases and 0 bases, there was a span of 10 bases. This CDR3 region has 15 residues. CDR3 coding DNA: TGTGCCAGCAGTTTTACAGGGATCTCCTACAATGAGCAGTTCTTC. This gives the protein CASSFTGISYNEQFF.